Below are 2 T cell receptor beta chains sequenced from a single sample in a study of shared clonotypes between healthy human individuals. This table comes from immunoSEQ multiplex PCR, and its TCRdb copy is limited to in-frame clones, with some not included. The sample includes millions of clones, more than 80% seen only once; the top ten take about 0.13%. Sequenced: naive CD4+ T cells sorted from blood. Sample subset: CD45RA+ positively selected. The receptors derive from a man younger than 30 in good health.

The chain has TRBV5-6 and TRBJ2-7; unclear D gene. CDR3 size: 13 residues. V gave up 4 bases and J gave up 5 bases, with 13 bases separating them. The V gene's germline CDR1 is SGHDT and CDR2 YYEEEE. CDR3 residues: CASSLYLRNEQYF. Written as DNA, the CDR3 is TGTGCCAGCAGCCTTTATCTGAGAAACGAGCAGTACTTC.

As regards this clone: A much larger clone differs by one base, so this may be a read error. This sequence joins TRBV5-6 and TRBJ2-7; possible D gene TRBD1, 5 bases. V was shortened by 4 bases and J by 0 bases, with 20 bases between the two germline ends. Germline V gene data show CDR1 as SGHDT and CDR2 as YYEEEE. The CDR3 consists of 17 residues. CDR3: CASSQSSKGRGSYEQYF. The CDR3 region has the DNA TGTGCCAGCAGCCAATCCTCCAAGGGAAGGGGCTCCTACGAGCAGTACTTC.